These 16 T cell receptor beta chains originate from one sample sequenced in a study of blood T cell repertoires in COVID-19. The repertoire was sequenced with immunoSEQ multiplex PCR; TCRdb's copy has only in-frame clones and lacks some. Here the sample spans around 300,000 clones, roughly nine tenths being singletons. The sample taken for sequencing was peripheral blood. These receptor sequences come from a woman in her 30s with COVID-19, enrolled during active disease.

This rearrangement joins TRBV3-1 (or the pseudogene TRBV3-2) to TRBJ2-2, with TRBD1 matching 8 bases. The V gene end was trimmed by 0 bases and the J gene end by 4 bases; junction bases not matched to a gene: 10. Germline V gives CDR1 LGHDT, CDR2 YNNKEL (reference sequence). The CDR3 contains 18 residues. CDR3 sequence (DNA): TGTGCCAGCAGCCAAGACGCACAGGGGGAAAGAAGCACCGGGGAGCTGTTTTTT. Translation: CASSQDAQGERSTGELFF.

For this clone: A much larger clone sits a single nucleotide away, making a read error possible. This rearrangement joins TRBV7-2 to TRBJ2-1, with 7 bases lining up with TRBD2. V trimming: 2 bases; J trimming: 4 bases; junction bases outside the gene matches: 5. The CDR3 is 15 residues long. Germline V gives CDR1 SGHTA, CDR2 FQGNSA. The DNA for the CDR3 is TGTGCCAGCAGCTTACAGGCTAGCGGTTACAATGAGCAGTTCTTC. It is translated as CASSLQASGYNEQFF.

The chain is built from TRBV3-1 (or the pseudogene TRBV3-2) and TRBJ1-6; TRBD1 agrees at 11 bases. V dropped 4 bases and J dropped 9; count of bases not matched to a gene: 2. The germline V gene encodes CDR1 LGHDT and CDR2 YNNKEL (reference sequence). The CDR3 contains 14 residues. Here the CDR3 DNA reads TGTGCCAGCAGCCGGGGACAGGGGGGTTCACCCCTCCACTTT. Translating gives CASSRGQGGSPLHF.

This chain connects TRBV5-6 to TRBJ2-2; 9 positions agree with TRBD1. The trim removed 5 bases at V and 5 bases at J, leaving 10 bases unmatched. Germline V gene sequence: CDR1 SGHDT, CDR2 YYEEEE. This CDR3 has 16 amino acids. The CDR3 DNA reads TGTGCCAGCAGACAACCGGGGGACAGGGAAACCGGGGAGCTGTTTTTT. Protein: CASRQPGDRETGELFF. The full variable domain, rest sourced from reference TRBV5-6 and TRBJ2-2, is DAGVTQSPTHLIKTRGQQVTLRCSPKSGHDTVSWYQQALGQGPQFIFQYYEEEERQRGNFPDRFSGHQFPNYSSELNVNALLLGDSALYLCASRQPGDRETGELFFGEGSRLTVL.

The chain uses TRBV6-5 and TRBJ2-2; no definite D call. There are 15 residues in the CDR3. Germline assignment: CDR1 MNHEY and CDR2 SVGAGI. V was clipped by 11 bases and J by 0 bases, with 16 bases between them. CDR3 protein: CAPPFAKPNTGELFF. The CDR3 DNA reads as TGTGCCCCTCCCTTTGCTAAACCGAACACCGGGGAGCTGTTTTTT.

The V call is TRBV12-5, the J call TRBJ1-4, with TRBD1 matching 9 bases. V shed 0 bases, J shed 5 bases, and the junction held 13 bases outside the gene matches. CDR1 and CDR2 (germline): LGHNT, FRNRAP. CDR3 length: 19 residues. CDR3: CASGLVGGTGWSRNEKLFF. The CDR3 DNA follows: TGTGCTAGTGGTTTGGTGGGCGGGACAGGGTGGTCTAGGAATGAAAAACTGTTTTTT.

This clone was observed a handful of times. The rearrangement joins TRBV2 to TRBJ1-5; D perhaps matches TRBD1 (6 bases). Germline V CDR1 and CDR2: SNHLY, FYNNEI. The CDR3 sequence is 14 residues long. V was cut by 3 bases and J by 5 bases, with 11 bases left in between. This CDR3 reads CASSDWGLDQPQHF. Written as DNA, the CDR3 is TGTGCCAGCAGTGACTGGGGGCTCGATCAGCCCCAGCATTTT.

This clone was picked up one time. The chain is built from TRBV21-1 and TRBJ2-7; TRBD2 is the table's D call, not checked against the DNA. TRBV21-1 is annotated as a pseudogene. This CDR3 comprises 18 residues. The CDR3 sequence: CASSLRDGRLAGGYEQYF. In DNA, the CDR3 is TGTGCCAGCAGCCTTCGGGACGGAAGACTAGCGGGAGGCTACGAGCAGTACTTC.

The chain links TRBV5-5 to TRBJ2-1; 9 bases agree with TRBD2. CDR1 and CDR2 (germline): SGHKS, YYEKEE (reference sequence). The trim removed 0 bases at V and 2 bases at J, leaving 3 bases unmatched. This CDR3 contains 16 residues. The CDR3 bases are TGTGCCAGCAGCTTGGCTAGCGGGAAAACCTACAATGAGCAGTTCTTC. Amino acid sequence: CASSLASGKTYNEQFF.

This chain joins TRBV4-1 and TRBJ2-5, with a tentative D call TRBD2 (6 bases). The V and J ends lost 2 bases and 4 bases respectively, with 14 bases between them. In germline, CDR1 is MGHRA, CDR2 YSYEKL. The CDR3 sequence is 15 residues long. The CDR3 region is CASSQWQLRGETQYF. CDR3 nucleotide sequence: TGCGCCAGCAGCCAATGGCAGTTGCGGGGAGAGACCCAGTACTTC.

This clone appeared once. The chain employs TRBV19 and TRBJ2-1; 10 bases fit TRBD1. The CDR3 runs to 15 residues. The V gene end was trimmed by 7 bases and the J gene end by 2 bases; junction bases not matched to a gene: 5. The V gene's germline CDR1 is LNHDA and CDR2 SQIVND (reference sequence). CDR3 nucleotide sequence: TGTGCCAGTACTCCGGGACAGGGGACCTACAATGAGCAGTTCTTC. Residues: CASTPGQGTYNEQFF.

This clone was counted only a few times. The chain joins TRBV10-2 to TRBJ2-1, with TRBD2 identical over 8 bases. J lost 8 bases, V lost 3 bases, and 6 bases had no gene match. CDR3 length equals 14 residues. CDR1 WSHSY and CDR2 SAAADI come from the germline V gene. CDR3 amino acids: CASSDSAGDHEQFF. CDR3 sequence (DNA): TGCGCCAGCAGTGATTCAGCGGGAGACCATGAGCAGTTCTTC.

The chain couples TRBV28 to TRBJ2-5; 7 positions match TRBD1. This CDR3 is built from 17 residues. V was clipped by 5 bases and J by 3 bases; unmatched bases: 15. Germline values: CDR1 MDHEN, CDR2 SYDVKM. This chain's CDR3 is CASSPAVILTGKETQYF. The DNA of the CDR3 is TGTGCCAGCAGTCCGGCGGTTATCTTGACAGGGAAAGAGACCCAGTACTTC.

The chain employs TRBV9 and TRBJ2-1; 8 positions match TRBD1. This CDR3 has 15 residues. Germline lookup yields CDR1 SGDLS and CDR2 YYNGEE. The ends lost 4 bases at V and 12 bases at J; junction bases unmatched: 15. CDR3 sequence (DNA): TGTGCCAGCAGCTCTCGGACGACAGGGGACTCAGGGCAGTTCTTC. It translates to CASSSRTTGDSGQFF.

In DNA form, the CDR3 reads TGTGCCAGCAGCCTCCACCCGGGACAGGGCACCGGGGAGCTGTTTTTT. This translates into CASSLHPGQGTGELFF. The rearrangement joins TRBV11-2 to TRBJ2-2, with 9 bases identical to TRBD1. The CDR3 has 16 amino acids. Germline-derived CDR1 and CDR2 are SGHAT and FQNNGV. V lost 5 bases and J lost 4; bases outside the gene matches: 8. The full variable domain, in which reference TRBV11-2 and TRBJ2-2 provide the parts outside the CDR3, is EAGVAQSPRYKIIEKRQSVAFWCNPISGHATLYWYQQILGQGPKLLIQFQNNGVVDDSQLPKDRFSAERLKGVDSTLKIQPAKLEDSAVYLCASSLHPGQGTGELFFGEGSRLTVL.

V and J are TRBV11-2 and TRBJ1-1, with a weak D call TRBD1 (6 bases). Germline V gene lookup returns CDR1 SGHAT and CDR2 FQNNGV. The CDR3 has 14 residues. V lost 1 base and J 4 bases, leaving 10 bases between the germline ends. The CDR3 loop reads CASSLGGGFTEAFF. In nucleotides, the CDR3 is TGTGCCAGCAGCTTAGGGGGGGGCTTCACTGAAGCTTTCTTT.